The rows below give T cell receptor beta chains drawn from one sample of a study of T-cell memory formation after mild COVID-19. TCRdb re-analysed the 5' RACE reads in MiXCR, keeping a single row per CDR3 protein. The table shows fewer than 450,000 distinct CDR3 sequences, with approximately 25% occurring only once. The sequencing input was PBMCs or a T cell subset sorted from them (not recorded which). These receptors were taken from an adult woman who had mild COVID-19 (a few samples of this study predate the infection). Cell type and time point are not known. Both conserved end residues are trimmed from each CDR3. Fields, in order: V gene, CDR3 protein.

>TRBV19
ASSVTGVINEKLF
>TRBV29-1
SAQNSYNEQF
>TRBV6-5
ASCPGTGYEQY
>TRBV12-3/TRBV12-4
ASSFGWQAF
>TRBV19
ASSIDNDPGQGHGYT
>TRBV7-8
ASSFWSSRANTGELF
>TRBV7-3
ASSLDRDSTDTQY
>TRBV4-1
ASSPAPGNTEAF
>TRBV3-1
ASSQVFLAGYNEQF
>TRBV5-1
ASKEGDRYEQY
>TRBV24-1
ATSALSGTGKTGELF
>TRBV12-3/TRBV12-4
ASREGSHEQY
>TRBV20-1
SARRTGTGNTEAF
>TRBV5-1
ASSLGPPFGAF
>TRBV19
ASSTLTVGYNEQF
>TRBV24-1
ATSASGTGGQETQY
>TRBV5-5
ASSTGHLNYGYT
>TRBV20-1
SARSPLVGRSAF
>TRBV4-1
ASSQDSIIYGYT
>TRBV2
ASSPQGEAGELF
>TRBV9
ASSVVTEAF
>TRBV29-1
SVEAVGDTQY
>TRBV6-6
ASSAGTGGRAF
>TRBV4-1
ASSQPRTGPHQPQH
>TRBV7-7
ASSLPGTEQY
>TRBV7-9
ASSLSSDNTDTQY
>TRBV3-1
ASSQDLGPGGYT
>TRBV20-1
SASSPNPYTDTQY
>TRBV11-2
ASSDPGEAWTEAF
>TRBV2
ASSETVYTIY
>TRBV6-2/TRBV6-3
ASSRMDSKGYGYT
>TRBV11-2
ASSFGLAGGKNGELF
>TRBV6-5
ASSFQPGTGTSYEQY
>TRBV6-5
ASRPGTGSGNEQF
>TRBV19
ASSMPEGGDPYEQY
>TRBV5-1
ASSLDTYRGTEAF
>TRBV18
ASSAGTTYGYT
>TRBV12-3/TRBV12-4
ASSPTRLAGANYNEQF
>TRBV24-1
ATSDFTSASSTDTQY
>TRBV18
ASSPQGRSSGNTIY
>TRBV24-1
ATSVTGYEQY
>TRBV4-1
ASSQAKLAGELF
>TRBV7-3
ASSTRQDTEAF
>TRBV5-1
ASSLELAGGSREQY
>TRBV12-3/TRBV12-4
ASSLLRLAGEEDTQY
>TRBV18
ASSGGLETQY
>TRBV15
ATSRDKGFGEQY
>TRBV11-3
ASSLVDWTSGSGYNEQF
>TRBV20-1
SASGSTAGELF
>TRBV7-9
ASSSLAGERYNEQF
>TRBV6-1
ASRARTGGEAF
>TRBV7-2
ASSPRQGMIEAF